What follows are 15 T cell receptor beta chains derived from one specimen sequenced in a study of blood T cell repertoires in COVID-19. Assay used: immunoSEQ multiplex PCR; TCRdb lists only in-frame clones, some missing. The data hold 250,000 or so clones, with 70% to 90% observed a single time. Sequencing was done on a sample of peripheral blood. These receptors all stem from a woman aged 55-69 years with active or convalescent COVID-19.

In DNA form, the CDR3 reads TGTGCCAGCAGTTGGACAGGGGGAGGTTTGGGAGATACGCAGTATTTT. Protein product: CASSWTGGGLGDTQYF. The rearrangement uses TRBV27 and TRBJ2-3; 10 nucleotides align to TRBD1. V dropped 4 bases and J dropped 5; count of bases not matched to a gene: 9. The CDR3 sequence is 16 residues long. Germline lookup yields CDR1 MNHEY and CDR2 SMNVEV (reference sequence).

J is TRBJ2-1 and V is TRBV3-1 (or the pseudogene TRBV3-2), with a tentative D call TRBD2 (6 bases). The CDR3 sequence is 14 residues long. In germline, CDR1 is LGHDT, CDR2 YNNKEL (reference sequence). The V end lost 4 bases, the J end lost 5 bases, and 12 bases lay between the germline ends. CDR3 in DNA: TGTGCCAGCAGCCTAGGACTAACCGACAATGAGCAGTTCTTC. Translating gives CASSLGLTDNEQFF.

The V and J genes are TRBV2 and TRBJ1-1, with TRBD1 matching 7 bases. Losses at the gene ends were 3 bases for V and 4 bases for J; bases not matched to a gene: 11. The length of the CDR3 is 16 residues. The germline gives CDR1 SNHLY, CDR2 FYNNEI. The CDR3 loop is CASSDRTQGIATEAFF. As DNA, the CDR3 is TGTGCCAGCAGTGATAGGACACAGGGGATAGCCACTGAAGCTTTCTTT.

This chain joins TRBV2 and TRBJ2-3; 7 nucleotides line up with TRBD1. Looked up from germline, CDR1 is SNHLY and CDR2 is FYNNEI. The CDR3 sequence is 15 residues long. V shed 6 bases, J shed 1 base, and the junction held 7 bases outside the gene matches. The CDR3 DNA follows: TGTGCCAGCAGCCGTAACAGGGGCGGCACAGATACGCAGTATTTT. This codes for CASSRNRGGTDTQYF.

The V and J genes are TRBV6-5 and TRBJ1-2; 8 positions agree with TRBD1. Looked up from germline, CDR1 is MNHEY and CDR2 is SVGAGI. This CDR3 is built from 11 residues. V was pared by 7 bases and J by 11 bases, with 6 bases of the junction left unmatched. The CDR3 here is CASTPGGAYTF. The DNA of the CDR3 is TGTGCCAGCACCCCAGGGGGCGCGTACACCTTC.

The chain joins TRBV18 to TRBJ2-7; 9 bases line up with TRBD2. Germline values: CDR1 KGHSH, CDR2 LQKENI. Trimming took 5 bases from V and 0 from J; bases not matched to a gene: 8. This CDR3 contains 16 residues. CDR3: CASSTAFSGGSYEQYF. Written as DNA, the CDR3 is TGTGCCAGCTCAACGGCCTTTAGCGGGGGCTCCTACGAGCAGTACTTC.

The chain employs TRBV5-1 and TRBJ1-1; 7 nucleotides agree with TRBD1. CDR3 length: 15 amino acids. The junction had 8 bases not matched to a gene; V was cut back by 4 bases and J by 2 bases. CDR1 and CDR2 (germline): SGHRS, YFSETQ. The CDR3 DNA reads as TGCGCCAGCAGCCCTACCCAGGGGGGTAACACTGAAGCTTTCTTT. Its translation is CASSPTQGGNTEAFF.

The rearrangement links TRBV11-3 to TRBJ1-1; D is uncertain. The CDR3 runs to 12 residues. With 5 bases removed from V and 8 bases from J, the gap between germline ends came to 12 bases. The germline V gene has CDR1 SGHNT and CDR2 YENEEA. The chain's CDR3 is CASSGTPNEAFF. The CDR3, as DNA: TGTGCCAGCAGCGGTACACCGAACGAAGCTTTCTTT.

The rearrangement joins TRBV19 to TRBJ1-1; maybe TRBD1 (6 bases). V was clipped by 5 bases and J by 6 bases, with 16 bases between them. This CDR3 is built from 14 residues. Germline lookup yields CDR1 LNHDA and CDR2 SQIVND (reference sequence). This chain's CDR3 is CASSPPGVWAEAFF. The CDR3, as DNA: TGTGCCAGTAGTCCCCCAGGGGTCTGGGCTGAAGCTTTCTTT.

The chain is built from TRBV29-1 and TRBJ2-6; 8 nucleotides align to TRBD1. Trimming at V came to 6 bases and at J to 4 bases, leaving 14 bases not matched to a gene. The germline V gene encodes CDR1 SQVTM and CDR2 ANQGSEA. The CDR3 length is 17 residues. The CDR3 protein is CSVAGGGGWSGANVLTF. CDR3 DNA: TGCAGCGTAGCAGGGGGCGGTGGATGGTCCGGGGCCAACGTCCTGACTTTC.

This chain links TRBV6-5 with TRBJ2-7; TRBD2 might be the D (6 bases). CDR3 size: 14 residues. V lost 5 bases to trimming and J lost 4 bases, with 15 bases between them. The V gene's germline CDR1 is MNHEY and CDR2 SVGAGI. The CDR3 loop is CASSPEDYLYEQYV. Here the CDR3 DNA reads TGTGCCAGCAGTCCCGAGGACTATTTGTACGAGCAGTACGTC.

The chain recombines TRBV29-1 with TRBJ2-5, with TRBD1 matching over 8 bases. The CDR3 totals 13 residues. The junction had 6 bases not matched to a gene; V was cut back by 7 bases and J by 2 bases. The germline V gene encodes CDR1 SQVTM and CDR2 ANQGSEA. Written as DNA, the CDR3 is TGCAGCGCCCACAGGGGGAAACAAGAGACCCAGTACTTC. Amino acids: CSAHRGKQETQYF.

The chain employs TRBV19 and TRBJ2-1; 12 nucleotides align to TRBD2. Germline loops: CDR1 LNHDA, CDR2 SQIVND (reference sequence). The CDR3 runs 15 residues. Trimming cost V 7 bases and J 6 bases; bases outside gene matches: 7. The CDR3: CASIETSGSPNEQFF. The CDR3 region has the DNA TGTGCCAGTATCGAGACTAGCGGGAGCCCCAATGAGCAGTTCTTC.

This rearrangement joins TRBV5-1 to TRBJ2-1; D might be TRBD2 (5 bases). Trimming took off 5 bases at V and 0 bases at J, with 12 bases between the two ends. Per the germline V gene, CDR1 is SGHRS and CDR2 is YFSETQ. The CDR3 consists of 15 residues. The CDR3 DNA is TGCGCCAGCAGTCGAGACGGGAACTCCTACAATGAGCAGTTCTTC. Encoded protein: CASSRDGNSYNEQFF.

This clone was observed a few times. V gene TRBV11-2 combines with J gene TRBJ2-4, with a tentative D call TRBD1 (6 bases). V shed 5 bases and J shed 0 bases, with 11 bases lying between them. Per the germline V gene, CDR1 is SGHAT and CDR2 is FQNNGV. CDR3 length equals 15 residues. CDR3 DNA sequence: TGTGCCAGCAGCAAGGACAGCCTAGCCAAAAACATTCAGTACTTC. It specifies CASSKDSLAKNIQYF.